A selection of T cell receptor beta chains follows, all from one sample in a study of PD-1 blockade in classical Hodgkin lymphoma. TCRdb keeps only in-frame clones here, not all; method: immunoSEQ multiplex PCR. This sample has about 97,000 clones; 65% to 85% occur once, and the top ten carry more than 9%. The sequences come from peripheral blood mononuclear cells (PBMCs), collected at baseline. All receptors come from a human donor with classical Hodgkin lymphoma. The CDR3 runs from the conserved cysteine through the conserved F or W. The D gene is left open where the match is weak. Size is omitted from some rows. Given values are once, few, many or a class for expanded clones.

clone size: few
D gene: TRBD1
J gene: TRBJ2-1
V gene: TRBV5-1
CDR3 protein: CASRASRDRATSWSYNEQFF
CDR3 DNA: TGCGCCAGCAGAGCATCCCGGGACAGGGCCACTAGCTGGTCCTACAATGAGCAGTTCTTC

clone size: .
D gene: .
J gene: TRBJ1-1
V gene: TRBV19
CDR3 protein: CASRRGRGVTEAFF
CDR3 DNA: TGTGCCAGTAGGAGGGGACGGGGGGTCACTGAAGCTTTCTTT

clone size: .
D gene: TRBD1
J gene: TRBJ2-2
V gene: TRBV9
CDR3 protein: CASSPRAGGSFTGELFF
CDR3 DNA: TGTGCCAGCAGTCCCCGGGCAGGGGGCTCCTTCACCGGGGAGCTGTTTTTT

clone size: .
D gene: TRBD1
J gene: TRBJ1-1
V gene: TRBV7-2
CDR3 protein: CASSLRTTGGGSNTEAFF
CDR3 DNA: TGTGCCAGCAGCTTAAGGACGACAGGGGGCGGCTCGAACACTGAAGCTTTCTTT

clone size: few
D gene: .
J gene: TRBJ2-3
V gene: TRBV11-2
CDR3 protein: CASSSPQSGSTDTQYF
CDR3 DNA: TGTGCCAGCAGCTCCCCCCAAAGCGGGAGCACAGATACGCAGTATTTT

clone size: .
D gene: .
J gene: TRBJ2-2
V gene: TRBV6-1
CDR3 protein: CASSEGRRTGELFF
CDR3 DNA: TGTGCCAGCAGTGAAGGTCGCAGGACCGGGGAGCTGTTTTTT

clone size: .
D gene: .
J gene: TRBJ2-7
V gene: TRBV10-3
CDR3 protein: CAISDWGTQLTYEQYF
CDR3 DNA: TGTGCCATCAGTGATTGGGGGACCCAGCTTACCTACGAGCAGTACTTC

clone size: .
D gene: .
J gene: TRBJ1-2
V gene: TRBV20-1
CDR3 protein: CSARDSFTF
CDR3 DNA: TGCAGTGCGCGGGACTCTTTCACCTTC

clone size: .
D gene: .
J gene: TRBJ2-1
V gene: TRBV5-1
CDR3 protein: CASSREVVQFF
CDR3 DNA: TGCGCCAGCAGTAGAGAGGTTGTGCAGTTCTTC

clone size: .
D gene: TRBD2
J gene: TRBJ2-5
V gene: TRBV5-6
CDR3 protein: CASSEAGVVGETQYF
CDR3 DNA: TGTGCCAGCAGCGAAGCGGGAGTAGTTGGGGAGACCCAGTACTTC

clone size: few
D gene: TRBD1
J gene: TRBJ2-5
V gene: TRBV10-3
CDR3 protein: CASQGQPQETQYF
CDR3 DNA: TGTGCCAGCCAGGGACAGCCTCAAGAGACCCAGTACTTC

clone size: .
D gene: .
J gene: TRBJ2-2
V gene: TRBV10-3
CDR3 protein: CAIRGVPPGELFF
CDR3 DNA: TGTGCCATCAGGGGGGTACCCCCCGGGGAGCTGTTTTTT

clone size: .
D gene: .
J gene: TRBJ2-1
V gene: TRBV7-3
CDR3 protein: CASSASSSYNEQFF
CDR3 DNA: TGTGCCAGCAGCGCTTCGAGCTCCTACAATGAGCAGTTCTTC

clone size: .
D gene: TRBD1
J gene: TRBJ2-2
V gene: TRBV14
CDR3 protein: CASSQRTGVGTGELFF
CDR3 DNA: TGTGCCAGCAGCCAACGGACAGGGGTGGGCACCGGGGAGCTGTTTTTT

clone size: .
D gene: TRBD2
J gene: TRBJ2-2
V gene: TRBV6-5
CDR3 protein: CATKTGGVNTGELFF
CDR3 DNA: TGTGCCACCAAAACTGGGGGGGTGAACACCGGGGAGCTGTTTTTT

clone size: .
D gene: TRBD1
J gene: TRBJ2-2
V gene: TRBV27
CDR3 protein: CASSLWDRRTGELFF
CDR3 DNA: TGTGCCAGCAGTTTGTGGGACAGGAGGACCGGGGAGCTGTTTTTT

clone size: .
D gene: TRBD1
J gene: TRBJ1-4
V gene: TRBV4-2
CDR3 protein: CASSQAGQLNEKLFF
CDR3 DNA: TGTGCCAGCAGCCAAGCGGGACAGCTTAATGAAAAACTGTTTTTT